The clone carrying this T cell receptor (beta chain) occurred once. Its antigen remains unknown. Germline CDR1 SGHTA, CDR2 FQGNSA. The CDR3 extends over 15 amino acids. With 1 base removed from V and 8 bases from J, the gap between germline ends came to 15 bases. The source of the sample is a study of T cell responses to AZD1222 COVID-19 vaccine. Study results and limitations: The donor group comprised mostly white British people and more females; the analysis possibly underestimated clonal diversity. Only after the peak T cell response were repertoires sampled.

Data came from immunoSEQ multiplex PCR; TCRdb stores just in-frame clones and leaves some out. The sample includes 120,000 or so clones, approximately 94% seen only once; the top ten take around 2.8%. The clonotype originates from an adult who received the AZD1222 COVID-19 vaccine. The J gene is TRBJ2-1, the V gene TRBV7-2; D might be TRBD2 (6 bases). Specimen: peripheral blood, collected 28 days after the second AZD1222 dose. This CDR3 is CASSLVLGGGDEQFF. The CDR3 DNA sequence: TGTGCCAGCAGCTTAGTGTTGGGAGGAGGGGATGAGCAGTTCTTC.